The source of this T cell receptor (beta chain) is a study of CD8 T cells in Susac syndrome. On the study more broadly: Clinically active disease was present in about six of the sequenced Susac syndrome patients. Roughly eight of these patients were in remission.

Between the trimmed V and J ends, which lost 1 base and 2 bases, there was a span of 9 bases. The CDR3 covers 16 residues. The RNA, about 0.45 to 1 ug, was put through reverse transcription using random hexamers. Amplification of TCR beta CDR3 used immunoSEQ multiplex PCR across 54 Vbeta and 13 Jbeta. MiXCR, run by TCRdb on the immunoSEQ multiplex PCR reads, gives a single entry per CDR3 protein. Of about 240,000 distinct CDR3 sequences in the sample, approximately 95% were seen once. Material for sequencing was CD4+ T cells from PBMCs. This chain joins TRBV12-3 or TRBV12-4 and TRBJ2-6; the D is unclear. The sequence was obtained from a human donor with Susac syndrome. The CDR3: CASSLGRVAGANVLTF. The DNA of the CDR3 is TGTGCCAGCAGTTTAGGCCGGGTAGCTGGGGCCAACGTCCTGACTTTC.